This T cell receptor beta chain was captured in a study of STAT3 mutations in large granular lymphocyte leukemia (dated 2019 in TCRdb). With respect to the entire study: In roughly half of the longitudinally sequenced T-LGLL patients, canonical activating STAT3 mutations were detected. Patients were sequenced at 4 time points on average, with the number of samplings per patient ranging from 2 to 8. From an initial cohort of 200 to 250 LGL patients, approximately 17 representative T-LGLL cases were chosen for longitudinal sequencing of TCRbeta and STAT3. One or more immunosuppressive therapy regimens were given to more than half of T-LGLL patients, and hematologic response was seen in around two fifths of the treated patients. As controls within the study, a couple of patients with natural killer LGL leukemia were also sequenced longitudinally. To reconstruct clonal hierarchy and dynamics, serial deep sequencing of TCRbeta CDR3 and STAT3 was performed in patients with T-cell large granular lymphocyte leukemia.

Broader findings and caveats from the paper: Variable intervals between samplings and differing treatment regimens complicated linking therapy response to changes in TCR clonal burden. Persisting codominant clonotypes in some patients meant a small but highly pathogenic clone may have been missed. TCR clonotype switching after therapy was observed in 6 of 18 patients, and all newly emerging clones were found to be STAT3 wild type. Several patients had a dominant TCR clone burden greater than the STAT3 mutant burden, which suggests that the STAT3 mutation arose secondarily within a clone that had already expanded. Because no samples were available when a clone first appeared, clonal expansion was inferred from samplings taken at other points. At least one immunodominant TCRbeta clonotype was identified in every T-LGLL patient, and multiple immunodominant subclonotypes were identified in about half of the T-LGLL patients.

DNA was extracted from blood mononuclear cells, and the same DNA was used for both TCR and STAT3 sequencing. For CDR1 and CDR2, the germline V gene (reference sequence) lists GTSNPN and SVGIG. Including the terminal cysteine and phenylalanine, the CDR3 comprises 15 residues. Kept here is only the CDR3 DNA, which spans 45 bases and is read in frame from base 1. V and J are trimmed by 4 bases and 2 bases, and the gene matches miss 9 bases of the junction. To note about this clone: The specificity of this receptor is unknown. The record has no base qualities; no much larger clone is one base away.

An Illumina MiSeq was used to sequence the TCRbeta libraries, yielding an average of about 40,000 productive templates per sample. Multiplex PCR amplification was used to generate TCRbeta CDR3 libraries with the immunoSEQ assay. The original pipeline was this. Repertoire diversity was calculated as previously defined, and values close to 0 indicated extremely monoclonal samples. The immuneACCESS repertoire file appears here via TCRdb, limited to in-frame rearrangements. These files lack a portion of the clones; in checked studies, under half of the deficit traces to unresolved V genes, and the cause of the others is not known. V, J and clone size are those of that table, while D and trimming were read from the DNA. For this sample the table gives roughly 2,600 clones, of which 75% to 90% were detected only once. The ten most abundant clones make up 75% to 95% of the sample.

The sample comprised peripheral blood mononuclear cells. This sequence uses TRBV30 and TRBJ2-5, with 8 bases in between that match TRBD1. This sequence was found in a woman aged 70 to 79 with T-cell large granular lymphocyte leukemia. Some clones in this sample may be carry-over from other donors' samples. The age is the age at diagnosis. In nucleotide form, the sequence is TGTGCCTGGAATTATCAGGGGGCATTTCAAGAGACCCAGTACTTC. Its protein product is CAWNYQGAFQETQYF.